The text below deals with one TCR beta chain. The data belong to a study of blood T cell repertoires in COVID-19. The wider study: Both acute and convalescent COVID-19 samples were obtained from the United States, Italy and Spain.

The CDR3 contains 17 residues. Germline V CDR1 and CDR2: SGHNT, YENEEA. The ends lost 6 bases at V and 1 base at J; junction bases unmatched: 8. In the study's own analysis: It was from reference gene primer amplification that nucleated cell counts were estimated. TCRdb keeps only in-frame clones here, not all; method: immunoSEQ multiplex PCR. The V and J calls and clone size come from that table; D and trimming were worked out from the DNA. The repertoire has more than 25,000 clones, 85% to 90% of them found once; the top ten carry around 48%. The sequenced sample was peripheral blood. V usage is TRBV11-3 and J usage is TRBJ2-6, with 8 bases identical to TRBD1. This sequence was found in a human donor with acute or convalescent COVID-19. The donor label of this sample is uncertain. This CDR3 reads CASRSQGANSGANVLTF. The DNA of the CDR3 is TGTGCCAGCAGGTCCCAGGGGGCAAATTCTGGGGCCAACGTCCTGACTTTC.